What follows is one T cell receptor beta chain and its context. A few counts support this clonotype. Its antigen is still unknown. No much larger clone exists at a distance of one base, and base qualities are not known. The germline ends are 15 bases apart after V is trimmed by 0 bases and J by 0 bases. Taken from cysteine to phenylalanine, the CDR3 has 18 residues. The retained sequence is limited to the CDR3, 54 bases, with the frame set at the first base. CDR1 and CDR2, per the germline V gene, are MNHEY and SVGAGI. This record belongs to a study of response to subunit inactivated influenza vaccine (dated by TCRdb to 2016 to 2018). At the level of the whole study: Deep quantitative profiling of the T cell receptor repertoire was used in the study to follow responses to a trivalent subunit inactivated influenza vaccine.

Library construction relied on RT-PCR. Instrument on record: Illumina HiSeq 2500. TCRdb handled the public reads itself, with Q25 trimming in fastp and clone calling in MiXCR, and kept productive beta chains. Rows with a matching CDR3 protein are joined into one entry that keeps the most common DNA and genes. In this sample the table shows roughly 630,000 distinct CDR3 sequences, around 13% of which occur a single time. Of the sample, 6% to 9.5% falls within the top ten clones. Overall study results and their limits: According to the authors, only a limited number of new T cells may be recruited by each seasonal influenza vaccination.

The sample was PBMCs from blood, taken roughly 15 days before vaccination. This receptor was obtained from a man in his fifties who received an inactivated influenza vaccine. Donor details come from another sample of the same person, matched by shared clones. The chain is made from TRBV6-5 and TRBJ1-5, and TRBD1 may be the D gene, going by 5 matching bases. The nucleotides read TGTGCCAGCAGTTACTCGAGTCGAAACAGGTATAGCAATCAGCCCCAGCATTTT. Its translation reads: CASSYSSRNRYSNQPQHF.